Presented here are 30 T cell receptor beta chains from one specimen sequenced in a study of blood T cells in healthy people across ages. Combining a sample-barcoded 5' primer with a J-beta primer mix, a second PCR ran for roughly 7 to 12 cycles. Via MiXCR, TCRdb re-called the 5' RACE reads, giving one row per CDR3 protein. This table holds around 800,000 distinct CDR3 sequences, approximately 59% found once. Sequenced sample: blood. These receptors all stem from a man aged 30-40 years in good health.

V gene TRBV6-5 combines with J gene TRBJ2-1; 9 positions agree with TRBD2. In germline, CDR1 is MNHEY, CDR2 SVGAGI. J was trimmed by 4 bases and V by 7 bases; bases with no gene match: 8. There are 15 residues in the CDR3. The CDR3 region is CASIDQRGVYNEQFF. In nucleotides, the CDR3 is TGTGCCAGCATCGACCAGCGGGGGGTATACAATGAGCAGTTCTTC.

The chain combines TRBV28 with TRBJ2-1; the match to TRBD2 covers 12 bases. Germline CDR1 reads MDHEN; CDR2 reads SYDVKM. The CDR3 contains 16 residues. With 2 bases clipped from V and 10 bases from J, the junction kept 9 bases outside the gene matches. This CDR3 reads CASSLLGLAGWVEQFF. Here the CDR3 DNA reads TGTGCCAGCAGTTTACTCGGACTAGCGGGGTGGGTCGAGCAGTTCTTC.

This chain uses TRBV6-5 with TRBJ2-1, with TRBD1 identical over 9 bases. The CDR3 totals 15 residues. Trimming cost V 2 bases and J 6 bases; bases outside gene matches: 5. Looked up from germline, CDR1 is MNHEY and CDR2 is SVGAGI. Written as DNA, the CDR3 is TGTGCCAGCAGTTACGAGAGGACAGGGGTCAATGAGCAGTTCTTC. Translating it yields CASSYERTGVNEQFF.

The chain carries TRBV28 and TRBJ2-7; tentatively, D is TRBD1 (5 bases). Deletions cut 2 bases from V and 2 bases from J, with 16 bases between. This CDR3 contains 16 residues. The germline gives CDR1 MDHEN, CDR2 SYDVKM. For the CDR3, the DNA is TGTGCCAGCAGTTTAGGGCCCCCAGGGTTGGCCTACGAGCAGTACTTC. Protein sequence: CASSLGPPGLAYEQYF.

A remark on this clonotype: A much larger clone differs from this one at a single base, so this may be a read error. V is TRBV4-2 and J is TRBJ2-7; TRBD2 is a possible D gene (5 bases). Germline CDR1 is LGHNA and CDR2 is YNFKEQ. This CDR3 region has 18 residues. As DNA, the CDR3 is TGTGCCAGCAGCCAAGTGGGAAGGGAGACACTTCTCTCCTACGAGCGGTACTTC. Its translation: CASSQVGRETLLSYERYF.

This clonotype was counted a few times. This chain links TRBV7-2 with TRBJ2-1, with D perhaps matching TRBD2 (6 bases). CDR1 SGHTA and CDR2 FQGNSA come from the germline V gene. The CDR3 is 14 amino acids. V was cut by 0 bases and J by 9 bases, with 12 bases left in between. The CDR3 coding sequence is TGTGCCAGCAGCTTAGCGGGGCAGGGAGGTGAGCAGTTCTTC. Translated: CASSLAGQGGEQFF.

This clonotype occurred a few times. The V and J genes are TRBV10-3 and TRBJ2-7, with D unresolved. Between the trimmed V and J ends, which lost 3 bases and 4 bases, there was a span of 13 bases. Per germline, CDR1 ENHRY and CDR2 SYGVKD. The CDR3 is 14 amino acids. CDR3 bases: TGTGCCATCAGTGAAGTAGTAAGTGCGTACGAGCAGTACTTC. Amino acids: CAISEVVSAYEQYF.

The chain couples TRBV6-2 or TRBV6-3 to TRBJ2-5; D gene unclear. V lost 0 bases and J 8 bases, leaving 7 bases between the germline ends. The V gene's germline CDR1 is MNHEY and CDR2 SVGEGT. This CDR3 is 12 amino acids long. This CDR3 is CASSYSFLTQYF. The CDR3 nucleotides are TGTGCCAGCAGTTACTCGTTTCTAACCCAGTACTTC.

CDR3 in amino acids: CASSHRLGKPNSPLHF. The CDR3 DNA follows: TGTGCCAGCAGCCACAGGCTGGGGAAACCGAATTCACCCCTCCACTTT. This chain uses TRBV28 with TRBJ1-6, with D maybe TRBD1 (5 bases). This CDR3 is 16 amino acids long. V was shortened by 6 bases and J by 7 bases, with 19 bases between the two germline ends. The V gene's germline CDR1 is MDHEN and CDR2 SYDVKM.

This clonotype has more than one count but fewer than ten. The genes are TRBV24-1 and TRBJ1-2; TRBD1 matches at 8 bases. The CDR3 loop spans 14 amino acids. The ends lost 7 bases at V and 6 bases at J; junction bases unmatched: 9. Looked up from germline, CDR1 is KGHDR and CDR2 is SFDVKD. The CDR3, as DNA: TGTGCCACCAGCGACATACAGGGGGTGAATGGCTACACCTTC. Translation gives CATSDIQGVNGYTF.

This clonotype was picked up a small number of times. The J gene is TRBJ1-5, the V gene TRBV20-1, with D hard to call. CDR1 DFQATT and CDR2 SNEGSKA come from the germline V gene (reference sequence). The CDR3 sequence is 13 residues long. V lost 1 base to trimming and J lost 3 bases, with 7 bases between them. The CDR3 loop reads CSARVQDNQPQHF. The CDR3 region has the DNA TGCAGTGCTAGAGTGCAAGACAATCAGCCCCAGCATTTT.

The chain couples TRBV9 to TRBJ1-5; perhaps TRBD1 as D (6 bases). Germline values: CDR1 SGDLS, CDR2 YYNGEE. There are 14 residues in the CDR3. V lost 4 bases to trimming and J lost 5 bases, with 13 bases between them. The CDR3 coding sequence is TGTGCCAGCAGCCCGGGGGCGCCGGATCAGCCCCAGCATTTT. Protein product: CASSPGAPDQPQHF.

The chain couples TRBV29-1 to TRBJ2-7; D is unclear. The J call may be faulty, since TRBJ2-5 better matches the DNA end. CDR1 is SQVTM, CDR2 ANQGSEA, per germline. This CDR3 comprises 13 residues. CDR3 amino acids: CSVGVGNRETQYF. For the CDR3, the DNA is TGCAGCGTTGGGGTAGGAAACAGAGAGACCCAGTACTTC.

The chain combines TRBV7-8 with TRBJ2-7; D is perhaps TRBD2 (5 bases). This CDR3 is 14 amino acids long. The germline CDR1 and CDR2 sequences are SGHVS and FQNEAQ. Between the trimmed V and J ends, which lost 2 bases and 7 bases, there was a span of 15 bases. The CDR3 DNA is TGTGCCAGCAGCTTATGGGGATCGAGGGAGGAGCAGTACTTC. Amino acid sequence: CASSLWGSREEQYF.

J is TRBJ2-3 and V is TRBV4-2; the D call may be TRBD1 or TRBD2 (6 bases each). V was clipped by 3 bases and J by 1 base, with 17 bases between them. This CDR3 comprises 17 residues. CDR1 LGHNA and CDR2 YNFKEQ come from the germline V gene. This chain's CDR3 is CASSHPGTGARTDTQYF. Written as DNA, the CDR3 is TGTGCCAGCAGCCACCCTGGGACGGGGGCCCGCACAGATACGCAGTATTTT.

This clonotype has just a few counts. V and J are TRBV7-2 and TRBJ2-4; tentatively, D is TRBD2 (7 bases). The CDR3 contains 15 residues. V was trimmed by 3 bases and J by 4 bases, leaving 13 bases between them. Germline V CDR1 and CDR2: SGHTA, FQGNSA. CDR3 protein: CASSFVAGAKNIQYF. The CDR3 region has the DNA TGTGCCAGCAGCTTTGTTGCGGGGGCAAAAAACATTCAGTACTTC.

A single count supports this clonotype. The V gene is TRBV5-1, the J gene TRBJ2-1; TRBD1 matches at 8 bases. This CDR3 comprises 15 residues. The V segment lost 3 bases and the J segment 3 bases; nucleotides outside the gene matches: 5. Germline V lookup: CDR1 SGHRS, CDR2 YFSETQ. The DNA for the CDR3 is TGCGCCAGCAGCTGGGTGACAGGGGACTACAATGAGCAGTTCTTC. Translating it yields CASSWVTGDYNEQFF.

The genes are TRBV7-6 and TRBJ2-4, with TRBD2 identical over 13 bases. Near its end, the DNA agrees better with TRBJ2-7, so the J call may be wrong. The CDR3 extends over 15 amino acids. CDR1 and CDR2 (germline): SGHVS, FNYEAQ. The CDR3 bases are TGTGCCAGCAGCCGAACTAGCGGGGGGGACTACGAGCAGTACTTC. Translating it yields CASSRTSGGDYEQYF.

This clonotype was recorded a few times. The V gene is TRBV10-3, the J gene TRBJ2-3; D call uncertain. Trimming removed 5 bases at V and 2 bases at J, with 8 bases between. CDR3 length: 13 residues. Per germline, CDR1 ENHRY and CDR2 SYGVKD. The CDR3 nucleotides are TGTGCCATCAGTCCCGGCATCACAGATACGCAGTATTTT. Translation gives CAISPGITDTQYF.

The chain employs TRBV29-1 and TRBJ2-3; D is ambiguous. CDR3 length: 15 amino acids. Germline values: CDR1 SQVTM, CDR2 ANQGSEA. With 5 bases removed from V and 1 base from J, the gap between germline ends came to 16 bases. Here the CDR3 reads CSVPGRFRGTDTQYF. In DNA, the CDR3 is TGCAGCGTTCCAGGCCGGTTTAGAGGCACAGATACGCAGTATTTT.

CDR3 protein: CSVDPKTGEDYGYTF. As DNA, the CDR3 is TGCAGCGTCGACCCAAAGACAGGGGAAGACTATGGCTACACCTTC. The chain recombines TRBV29-1 with TRBJ1-2; 8 bases are shared with TRBD1. Trimming took 6 bases from V and 3 from J; bases not matched to a gene: 12. The CDR3 totals 15 residues. CDR1 and CDR2 (germline): SQVTM, ANQGSEA.

The rearrangement links TRBV20-1 to TRBJ1-2; TRBD1 is a possible D gene (5 bases). The CDR3 has 13 residues. Germline values: CDR1 DFQATT, CDR2 SNEGSKA (reference sequence). V lost 0 bases and J lost 4, with 9 bases in between. The DNA of the CDR3 is TGCAGTGCTAGAGATTTAGGGGTCTATGGCTACACCTTC. This codes for CSARDLGVYGYTF.

The chain employs TRBV20-1 and TRBJ2-5; the match to TRBD2 covers 8 bases. CDR3 length: 13 amino acids. Per the germline V gene, CDR1 is DFQATT and CDR2 is SNEGSKA (reference sequence). The V and J ends lost 1 base and 5 bases, in that order; junction bases with no gene match: 3. CDR3 nucleotide sequence: TGCAGTGCTAGAGCGGGGGGGGATGAGACCCAGTACTTC. This codes for CSARAGGDETQYF.

The CDR3 sequence is CASSLTPGGGPYGYTF. CDR3 coding DNA: TGTGCCAGCAGTTTAACCCCAGGGGGGGGGCCCTATGGCTACACCTTC. The chain has TRBV28 and TRBJ1-2; 7 bases match TRBD1. The V segment lost 2 bases and the J segment 4 bases; nucleotides outside the gene matches: 10. Germline V gives CDR1 MDHEN, CDR2 SYDVKM. The CDR3 spans 16 residues.

Ten or more counts support this clonotype. The chain joins TRBV4-1 to TRBJ2-7, with D possibly being TRBD2 (5 bases). V lost 1 base and J lost 3, with 22 bases in between. CDR3 length: 18 amino acids. CDR1 MGHRA and CDR2 YSYEKL come from the germline V gene. CDR3 residues: CASSQVDLGFVRDYEQYF. The CDR3 DNA follows: TGCGCCAGCAGCCAAGTTGATTTAGGATTCGTACGGGACTACGAGCAGTACTTC.

The V and J genes are TRBV7-2 and TRBJ1-4; D not certain. The CDR3 consists of 16 residues. Trimming removed 1 base from V and 7 bases from J, with 16 bases in between. Germline CDR1 is SGHTA and CDR2 is FQGNSA. The CDR3 sequence is CASSLVRVRRGEKLFF. The CDR3 DNA reads as TGTGCCAGCAGCTTAGTTCGAGTGCGGCGCGGTGAAAAACTGTTTTTT.

As DNA, the CDR3 is TGTGCCAGCAGCGTCAGTGGGACAGCCAATTCACCCCTCCACTTT. This encodes CASSVSGTANSPLHF. The chain carries TRBV9 and TRBJ1-6, with 7 nucleotides matching TRBD1. Trimming took 2 bases from V and 7 from J; bases not matched to a gene: 6. CDR1 is SGDLS and CDR2 is YYNGEE in the germline V gene. The length of the CDR3 is 15 residues.

This chain uses TRBV4-1 with TRBJ1-2, with no clear D. Trimming removed 0 bases from V and 2 bases from J, with 10 bases in between. The germline gives CDR1 MGHRA, CDR2 YSYEKL. This CDR3 region has 15 residues. This CDR3 is CASSQDLRLNYGYTF. For the CDR3, the DNA is TGCGCCAGCAGCCAAGACCTCCGGTTAAACTATGGCTACACCTTC.

The rearrangement joins TRBV7-3 to TRBJ2-6, with 7 nucleotides matching TRBD1. This CDR3 spans 17 amino acids. The V gene's germline CDR1 is SGHTA and CDR2 FQGTGA. The junction had 7 bases not matched to a gene; V was cut back by 5 bases and J by 0 bases. As DNA, the CDR3 is TGTGCCAGCAGCCCCTCCGGGACAGACTCTGGGGCCAACGTCCTGACTTTC. This encodes CASSPSGTDSGANVLTF.

V usage is TRBV28 and J usage is TRBJ2-7; 7 bases line up with TRBD2. The CDR3 has 14 amino acids. From germline, CDR1 is MDHEN and CDR2 SYDVKM. The V and J ends lost 7 bases and 0 bases, in that order; junction bases with no gene match: 6. The CDR3 sequence: CASNGGYSSYEQYF. In DNA, the CDR3 is TGTGCCAGCAACGGGGGGTATAGCTCCTACGAGCAGTACTTC.